The present T cell receptor (beta chain) was sequenced within a study of blood T cell repertoires in COVID-19. On the study more broadly: COVID-19 samples collected from the United States, Italy and Spain covered acute and convalescent phases. In each case, the material was cDNA or gDNA derived from T cells, B-cell-depleted T cells, or PBMCs.

Original processing methods: Reference gene primer amplification in the assay estimated nucleated cell counts. Sequencing was performed with immunoSEQ multiplex PCR; in TCRdb, only in-frame clones are kept and a portion is missing. The V and J calls and clone size were taken over from that table, and D and trimming were inferred from the DNA. This repertoire shows 20,000 to 25,000 clones, 88% found once; its top ten account for around a tenth. Trimming took 2 bases from V and 6 from J, leaving 5 bases between them. Per the germline V gene, CDR1 is SEHNR and CDR2 is FQNEAQ (reference sequence). The CDR3 consists of 12 residues.

The source material was peripheral blood. The chain uses TRBV7-9 and TRBJ2-1; D ambiguous. This clonotype originated in a human donor in a cohort sampled during active COVID-19. The donor label of this sample is uncertain. Written as DNA, the CDR3 is TGTGCCAGCAGCTTACGCGCCAATGAGCAGTTCTTC. It translates to CASSLRANEQFF.